The rows below give T cell receptor beta chains drawn from one sample of a study of shared clonotypes between healthy human individuals. The assay was immunoSEQ multiplex PCR, and TCRdb's table has in-frame clones only and misses some. The data contain 1,500,000 or so clones, 98% of them singletons. Source material: naive CD4+ T cells sorted from blood. The receptors come from a man aged 25 to 40 in good health. The CDR3 runs from the conserved cysteine through the conserved F or W. A D gene is named only where the DNA matches it firmly. Expanded clones are given a class, and other clones once, few, many or no size at all.

v_call	cdr3_length	j_call	d_call	clone_size	cdr3_aa	cdr3_nt
TRBV10-3	12	TRBJ2-1	NA	once	CAILGDDNEQFF	TGTGCCATCCTGGGGGACGACAATGAGCAGTTCTTC
TRBV11-3	14	TRBJ2-7	NA	NA	CASSLDTLSYEQYF	TGTGCCAGCAGCCTAGACACCCTGTCCTACGAGCAGTACTTC
TRBV7-9	15	TRBJ2-7	TRBD2	NA	CASSLEASGVYEQYF	TGTGCCAGCAGCTTAGAGGCTAGCGGGGTCTACGAGCAGTACTTC
TRBV29-1	14	TRBJ1-1	NA	NA	CSVMPVLVNTEAFF	TGCAGCGTTATGCCCGTCCTAGTGAACACTGAAGCTTTCTTT
TRBV18	13	TRBJ2-7	TRBD1	NA	CASSPTTGTEQYF	TGTGCCAGCTCACCTACGACAGGGACCGAGCAGTACTTC
TRBV7-3	13	TRBJ1-1	NA	NA	CASSSPSNTEAFF	TGTGCCAGCAGCTCACCCTCGAACACTGAAGCTTTCTTT
TRBV7-8	13	TRBJ2-5	TRBD2	NA	CASTRGAGETQYF	TGTGCCAGCACTCGGGGAGCGGGGGAGACCCAGTACTTC
TRBV7-6	14	TRBJ2-7	NA	once	CASSLTAPAYEQYF	TGTGCCAGCAGCTTGACAGCGCCAGCCTACGAGCAGTACTTC
TRBV5-1	18	TRBJ2-7	NA	NA	CASSLAPSEGTYYYEQYF	TGCGCCAGCAGCTTGGCGCCTAGCGAGGGGACTTACTACTACGAGCAGTACTTC
TRBV18	13	TRBJ1-1	NA	NA	CAGTPLTNTEAFF	TGTGCCGGAACCCCACTTACGAACACTGAAGCTTTCTTT
TRBV6-5	14	TRBJ2-1	TRBD2	NA	CASRKGTSGSEQFF	TGTGCCAGCAGAAAGGGGACTAGCGGGAGTGAGCAGTTCTTC
TRBV29-1	13	TRBJ1-3	NA	NA	CSVAPGVGNTIYF	TGCAGCGTTGCACCAGGGGTCGGAAACACCATATATTTT
TRBV30	15	TRBJ1-2	NA	NA	CAWSSKDLLRYGYTF	TGTGCCTGGAGTTCCAAGGACCTTCTGCGCTATGGCTACACCTTC
TRBV7-2	16	TRBJ1-1	NA	NA	CASSSREPGANTEAFF	TGTGCCAGCAGTTCGCGGGAGCCAGGGGCGAACACTGAAGCTTTCTTT
TRBV7-3	13	TRBJ2-7	TRBD1	NA	CASSLLDRDEQYF	TGTGCCAGCAGCCTACTAGACAGGGACGAGCAGTACTTC
TRBV7-9	16	TRBJ1-1	NA	NA	CASPLRGEGVNTEAFF	TGTGCCAGCCCATTACGGGGGGAAGGGGTGAACACTGAAGCTTTCTTT
TRBV6-5	15	TRBJ2-3	NA	NA	CASSYGGGHTDTQYF	TGTGCCAGCAGTTACGGCGGAGGGCACACAGATACGCAGTATTTT
TRBV5-1	13	TRBJ2-5	NA	NA	CASSLVGGETQYF	TGCGCCAGCAGCTTGGTAGGTGGGGAGACCCAGTACTTC
TRBV18	16	TRBJ2-1	TRBD2	NA	CASSPVIGTSGNEQFF	TGTGCCAGCTCACCAGTTATCGGGACTAGCGGCAATGAGCAGTTCTTC
TRBV5-1	16	TRBJ2-3	TRBD2	NA	CASSSRLAGYTDTQYF	TGCGCCAGCAGTTCACGACTAGCGGGGTACACAGATACGCAGTATTTT
TRBV2	13	TRBJ2-7	TRBD2	NA	CASTTSGRSEQYF	TGTGCCAGCACGACTAGCGGGAGGTCCGAGCAGTACTTC
TRBV11-2	11	TRBJ2-1	NA	NA	CASSADRVQFF	TGTGCCAGCAGCGCCGACAGAGTACAGTTCTTC